Listed here is a single T cell receptor beta chain. Trimming at V came to 3 bases and at J to 3 bases, leaving 5 bases not matched to a gene. Per the germline V gene, CDR1 is LGHNA and CDR2 is YNFKEQ. This CDR3 contains 15 residues. The source of the sample is a study of OX40 agonist ivuxolimab in advanced cancers. Method: immunoSEQ multiplex PCR; TCRdb's copy keeps in-frame clones and lacks some. The profile shows about 25,000 clones, 75% to 85% of them singletons. The receptor was isolated from an adult with an advanced solid tumor such as melanoma, head and neck, liver or kidney cancer. Specimen: CD4+ or CD8+ T cells sorted from blood, collected in a trial of the OX40 agonist ivuxolimab. The gene calls are TRBV4-2 and TRBJ2-5; TRBD2 agrees at 9 bases. The CDR3 DNA reads TGTGCCAGCAGCCAGCTTATAGCGGGGGAAGAGACCCAGTACTTC. This encodes CASSQLIAGEETQYF.